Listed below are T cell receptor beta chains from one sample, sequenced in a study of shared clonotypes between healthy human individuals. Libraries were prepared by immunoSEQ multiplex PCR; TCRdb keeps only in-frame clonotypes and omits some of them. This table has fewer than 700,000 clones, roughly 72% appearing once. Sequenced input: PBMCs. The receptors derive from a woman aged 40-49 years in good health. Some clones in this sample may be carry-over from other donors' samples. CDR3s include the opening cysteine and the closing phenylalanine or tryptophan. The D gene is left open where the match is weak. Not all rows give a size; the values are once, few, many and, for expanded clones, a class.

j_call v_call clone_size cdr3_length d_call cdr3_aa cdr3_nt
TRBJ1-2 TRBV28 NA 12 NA CASTLGAYGYTF TGTGCCAGCACCCTCGGGGCCTATGGCTACACCTTC
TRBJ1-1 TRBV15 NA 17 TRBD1 CATSGIQGALMNTEAFF TGTGCCACCAGCGGAATACAGGGGGCTTTGATGAACACTGAAGCTTTCTTT
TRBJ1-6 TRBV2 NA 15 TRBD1 CASSWTGTYNSPLHF TGTGCCAGCAGCTGGACAGGCACCTATAATTCACCCCTCCACTTT
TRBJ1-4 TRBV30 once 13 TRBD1 CAWSIDRGEKLFF TGTGCCTGGAGTATCGACAGGGGTGAAAAACTGTTTTTT
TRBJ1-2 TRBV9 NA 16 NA CASSATGGSVSYGYTF TGTGCCAGCAGCGCCACTGGGGGTTCAGTAAGCTATGGCTACACCTTC
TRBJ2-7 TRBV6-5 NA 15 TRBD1 CASSYSGQGNYEQYF TGTGCCAGCAGTTACTCGGGACAGGGGAATTACGAGCAGTACTTC
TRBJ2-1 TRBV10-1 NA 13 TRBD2 CASSVAGEVEQFF TGCGCCAGCAGTGTAGCGGGAGAGGTTGAGCAGTTCTTC
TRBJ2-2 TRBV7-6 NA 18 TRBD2 CASSGGSGSVRNTGELFF TGTGCCAGCAGCGGGGGAAGCGGGAGCGTAAGGAACACCGGGGAGCTGTTTTTT
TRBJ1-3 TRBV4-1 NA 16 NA CASSQIPGFSGNTIYF TGCGCCAGCAGTCAAATCCCGGGGTTCTCTGGAAACACCATATATTTT
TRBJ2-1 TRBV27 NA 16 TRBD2 CASGSSGSRAYNEQFF TGTGCCAGCGGGTCTAGCGGGAGCAGGGCCTACAATGAGCAGTTCTTC
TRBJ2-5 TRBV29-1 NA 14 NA CSAEEGTIQETQYF TGCAGCGCTGAAGAAGGGACAATCCAAGAGACCCAGTACTTC
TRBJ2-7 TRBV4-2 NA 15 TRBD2 CASSLPAGNLYEQYF TGTGCCAGCAGCCTCCCAGCGGGAAACCTATACGAGCAGTACTTC
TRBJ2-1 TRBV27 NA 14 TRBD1 CATAGQGRKNEQFF TGTGCCACCGCGGGACAGGGGAGGAAAAATGAGCAGTTCTTC
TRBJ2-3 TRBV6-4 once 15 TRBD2 CASSVGVAGADTQYF TGTGCCAGCAGTGTGGGGGTAGCGGGAGCGGATACGCAGTATTTT
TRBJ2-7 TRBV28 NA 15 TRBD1 CASSLTDRGLGEQYF TGTGCCAGCAGTTTAACCGACAGGGGGCTGGGGGAGCAGTACTTC
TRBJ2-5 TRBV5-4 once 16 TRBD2 CASSLDLAGVGETQYF TGTGCCAGCAGCTTGGATCTAGCGGGAGTAGGAGAGACCCAGTACTTC
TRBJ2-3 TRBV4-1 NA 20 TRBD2 CASSQESPSVLAGNTDTQYF TGCGCCAGCAGCCAAGAATCACCATCCGTACTAGCGGGGAACACAGATACGCAGTATTTT
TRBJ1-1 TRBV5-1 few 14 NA CASSGGTGNTEAFF TGCGCCAGCAGCGGTGGGACGGGGAACACTGAAGCTTTCTTT
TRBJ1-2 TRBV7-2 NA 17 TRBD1 CASSLVSGQGANYGYTF TGTGCCAGCAGCTTAGTTTCGGGACAGGGAGCTAACTATGGCTACACCTTC
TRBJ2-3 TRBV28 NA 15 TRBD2 CASSLGLSGTDTQYF TGTGCCAGCAGTTTGGGGCTTAGCGGGACAGATACGCAGTATTTT
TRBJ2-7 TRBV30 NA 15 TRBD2 CAWSVSGRAWGEQYF TGTGCCTGGAGTGTAAGTGGGAGGGCCTGGGGGGAGCAGTACTTC
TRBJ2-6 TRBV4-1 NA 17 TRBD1 CASSRNRQGAGANVLTF TGCGCCAGCAGCCGGAATCGACAGGGTGCTGGGGCCAACGTCCTGACTTTC
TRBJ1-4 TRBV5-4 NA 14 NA CASSLPGTNEKLFF TGTGCCAGCAGCTTGCCGGGGACTAATGAAAAACTGTTTTTT
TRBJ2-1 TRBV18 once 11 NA CASSPRREQFF TGTGCCAGCTCACCAAGGCGAGAGCAGTTCTTC
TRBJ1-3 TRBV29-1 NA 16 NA CSVGDPNRVSGNTIYF TGCAGCGTTGGAGATCCAAACAGGGTCTCTGGAAACACCATATATTTT
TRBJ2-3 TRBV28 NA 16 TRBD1 CASSFGTGWSTDTQYF TGTGCCAGCAGCTTCGGGACAGGTTGGAGCACAGATACGCAGTATTTT
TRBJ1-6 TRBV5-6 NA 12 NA CASSSQASPLHF TGTGCCAGCAGCTCCCAGGCCTCTCCGCTCCACTTT
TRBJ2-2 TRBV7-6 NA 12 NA CASSLMTGELFF TGTGCCAGCAGCTTAATGACCGGGGAGCTGTTTTTT
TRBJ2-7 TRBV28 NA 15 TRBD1 CASRKDRGALYEQYF TGTGCCAGCAGGAAAGACAGGGGGGCTCTCTACGAGCAGTACTTC
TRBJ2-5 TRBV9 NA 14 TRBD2 CASSGGLAEQTQYF TGTGCCAGCAGCGGTGGACTAGCGGAACAGACCCAGTACTTC
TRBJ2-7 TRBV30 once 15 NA CAWSRPGHRSGEQYF TGTGCCTGGAGTAGGCCGGGACACCGCTCAGGAGAGCAGTACTTC